The 2 T cell receptor beta chains reported below all come from one sample, sequenced in a study of cytomegalovirus exposure and HLA in healthy donors. Clones were sequenced by immunoSEQ multiplex PCR, and TCRdb holds only the in-frame ones, with some missing. The table has 110,000 or so clones, roughly 86% seen once. The sequenced material came from PBMCs. The receptors were sampled from a young man in good health and CMV-seronegative.

This clone has a handful of counts. The chain employs TRBV5-1 and TRBJ1-2; 7 bases fit TRBD1. The CDR3 runs to 13 residues. J was trimmed by 6 bases and V by 3 bases; bases with no gene match: 5. Germline CDR1 is SGHRS and CDR2 is YFSETQ. CDR3 nucleotide sequence: TGCGCCAGCAGCTGGAGGGGGCGCGATGGCTACACCTTC. This codes for CASSWRGRDGYTF.

This clone occurred once. This sequence joins TRBV18 and TRBJ2-7; 7 bases align to TRBD1. V dropped 4 bases and J dropped 3; count of bases not matched to a gene: 18. CDR1 and CDR2 (germline): KGHSH, LQKENI. This CDR3 has 18 amino acids. The CDR3 is CASSLIHSRGTEVYEQYF. The CDR3 bases are TGTGCCAGCTCACTGATCCACTCAAGGGGGACAGAAGTCTACGAGCAGTACTTC. Complete variable domain (other parts from reference TRBV18 and TRBJ2-7): NAGVMQNPRHLVRRRGQEARLRCSPMKGHSHVYWYRQLPEEGLKFMVYLQKENIIDESGMPKERFSAEFPKEGPSILRIQQVVRGDSAAYFCASSLIHSRGTEVYEQYFGPGTRLTVT.